This T cell receptor (beta chain) was documented in a study of blood T cells in healthy people across ages. Looking at the study overall: Template switching retrieved approximately one barcoded beta molecule for each two T cells.

The germline V and J ends were trimmed by 6 bases and 4 bases, with 13 bases remaining between them. This CDR3 has 14 amino acids. Germline V gives CDR1 SGHTA, CDR2 FQGNSA. The study's findings and limits: Getting older went along with TCR beta diversity per million T cells dropping roughly linearly.

Regarding this clonotype: Its antigen remains unknown.

Sample-barcoded 5' priming and a J-beta primer mix drove a second PCR of roughly 6 to 12 cycles. All samples yielded 3 million or more CDR3-containing paired-end reads. TCRdb itself ran the 5' RACE reads through MiXCR, one entry per CDR3 protein. Found here are 1.5 million to 2 million distinct CDR3 sequences, less than 50% of them singletons; the top ten hold about 2.1%. Sequencing was performed on blood. The chain is built from TRBV7-2 and TRBJ1-3, with D possibly TRBD1 on 5 matching bases. The origin of this receptor is a woman aged 35 to 49 in good health. This CDR3 reads CASRPSGRGNTIYF. In DNA, the CDR3 is TGTGCCAGCAGACCTTCAGGGCGCGGAAACACCATATATTTT.